These T cell receptor beta chains were read from a single sample in a study of a mutant IDH1 vaccine in newly diagnosed glioma. Profiled with immunoSEQ multiplex PCR; TCRdb holds only in-frame clones, not every one. The sample holds tens of thousands of clones, about 86% seen once. The sample was peripheral blood mononuclear cells (PBMCs), taken from a glioma patient treated with radiotherapy, temozolomide or both. All receptors come from a woman between 18 and 30 years old with glioma. Some clones in this sample may be carry-over from other donors' samples. The CDR3 runs from the conserved cysteine through the conserved F or W. D genes are given only for firm matches. Not all rows give a size; the values are once, few, many and, for expanded clones, a class.

v_gene: TRBV7-8
abundance: -
j_gene: TRBJ1-3
d_gene: TRBD1
CDR3nt: TGTGCCAGCAGCTTAGCGCCAGGGGGCCAAAACACCATATATTTT
CDR3aa: CASSLAPGGQNTIYF

v_gene: TRBV7-6
abundance: -
j_gene: TRBJ2-5
d_gene: TRBD2
CDR3nt: TGTGCCAGCACCACACTAGCGGGGGGGCCCTATGAGACCCAGTACTTC
CDR3aa: CASTTLAGGPYETQYF

v_gene: TRBV23-1
abundance: -
j_gene: TRBJ2-7
d_gene: -
CDR3nt: TGCGCCAGCAGTCCGAAGGGGTTTCCTCATCCTGGGGCCTACGAGCAGTACTTC
CDR3aa: CASSPKGFPHPGAYEQYF

v_gene: TRBV5-4
abundance: -
j_gene: TRBJ1-4
d_gene: -
CDR3nt: TGTGCCAGCAGCTTGGAGGAATCCAGGGAATATGAAAAACTGTTTTTT
CDR3aa: CASSLEESREYEKLFF

v_gene: TRBV2
abundance: -
j_gene: TRBJ2-7
d_gene: -
CDR3nt: TGTGCCAGCAAGGGGGGGCGGTTCTCCTACGAGCAGTACTTC
CDR3aa: CASKGGRFSYEQYF

v_gene: TRBV4-3
abundance: few
j_gene: TRBJ2-2
d_gene: -
CDR3nt: TGCGCCAGCAGCCAAGAGGTAGGGCAGGGGTTCACCGGGGAGCTGTTTTTT
CDR3aa: CASSQEVGQGFTGELFF

v_gene: TRBV16
abundance: -
j_gene: TRBJ1-2
d_gene: -
CDR3nt: TGTGCCAGCAGCCCGAACAGGGAAAATGGCTACACCTTC
CDR3aa: CASSPNRENGYTF

v_gene: TRBV4-2
abundance: -
j_gene: TRBJ1-2
d_gene: -
CDR3nt: TGTGCCAGCAGCCAGGGGGGCGAAGGCCAGTACTATGGCTACACCTTC
CDR3aa: CASSQGGEGQYYGYTF

v_gene: TRBV10-2
abundance: -
j_gene: TRBJ1-2
d_gene: TRBD1
CDR3nt: TGCGCCAGCAGCAGGGGGCTAGATGGCTACACCTTC
CDR3aa: CASSRGLDGYTF

v_gene: TRBV6-5
abundance: -
j_gene: TRBJ2-1
d_gene: TRBD2
CDR3nt: TGTGCCAGCAGTTACTCGGGACTAGCGGATTACAATGAGCAGTTCTTC
CDR3aa: CASSYSGLADYNEQFF

v_gene: TRBV10-3
abundance: once
j_gene: TRBJ2-3
d_gene: -
CDR3nt: TGTGCCATCAGAGACTCCTACACAGATACGCAGTATTTT
CDR3aa: CAIRDSYTDTQYF